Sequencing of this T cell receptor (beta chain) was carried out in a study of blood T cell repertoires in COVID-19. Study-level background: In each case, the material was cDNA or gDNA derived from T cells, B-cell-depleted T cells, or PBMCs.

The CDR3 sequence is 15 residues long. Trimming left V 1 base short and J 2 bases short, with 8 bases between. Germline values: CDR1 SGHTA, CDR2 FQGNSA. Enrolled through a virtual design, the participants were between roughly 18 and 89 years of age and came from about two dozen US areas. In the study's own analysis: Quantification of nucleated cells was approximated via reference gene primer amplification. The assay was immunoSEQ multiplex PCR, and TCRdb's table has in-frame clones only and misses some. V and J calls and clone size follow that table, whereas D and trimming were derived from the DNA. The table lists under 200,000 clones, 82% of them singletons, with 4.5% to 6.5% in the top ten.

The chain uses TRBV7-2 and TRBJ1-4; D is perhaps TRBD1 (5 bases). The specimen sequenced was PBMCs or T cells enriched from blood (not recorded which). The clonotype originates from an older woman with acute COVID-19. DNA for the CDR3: TGTGCCAGCAGCTTAGGCGGGGGGACTAATGAAAAACTGTTTTTT. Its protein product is CASSLGGGTNEKLFF. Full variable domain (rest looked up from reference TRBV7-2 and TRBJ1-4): GAGVSQSPSNKVTEKGKDVELRCDPISGHTALYWYRQSLGQGLEFLIYFQGNSAPDKSGLPSDRFSAERTGGSVSTLTIQRTQQEDSAVYLCASSLGGGTNEKLFFGSGTQLSVL.